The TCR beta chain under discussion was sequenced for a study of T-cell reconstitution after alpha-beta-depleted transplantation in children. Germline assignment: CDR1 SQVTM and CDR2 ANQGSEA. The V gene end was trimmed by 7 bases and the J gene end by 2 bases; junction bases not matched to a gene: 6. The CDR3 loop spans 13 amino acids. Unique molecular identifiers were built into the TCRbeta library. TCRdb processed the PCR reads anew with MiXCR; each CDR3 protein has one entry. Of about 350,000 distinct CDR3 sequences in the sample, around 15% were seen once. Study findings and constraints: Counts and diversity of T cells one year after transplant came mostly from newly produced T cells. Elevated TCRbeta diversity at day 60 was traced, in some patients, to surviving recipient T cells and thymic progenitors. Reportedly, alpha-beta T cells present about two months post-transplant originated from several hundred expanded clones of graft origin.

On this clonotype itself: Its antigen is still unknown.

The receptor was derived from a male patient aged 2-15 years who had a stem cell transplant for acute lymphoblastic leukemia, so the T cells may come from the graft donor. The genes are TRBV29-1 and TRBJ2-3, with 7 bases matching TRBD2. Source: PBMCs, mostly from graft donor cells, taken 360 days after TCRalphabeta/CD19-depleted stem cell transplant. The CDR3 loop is CSGGGVPTDTQYF. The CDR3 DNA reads TGCAGCGGGGGGGGAGTTCCCACAGATACGCAGTATTTT.